The clone carrying this T cell receptor (beta chain) was found a few times. What it recognizes is unknown. Generated by immunoSEQ multiplex PCR, the TCRdb table keeps only in-frame clones and is missing some. The sample consists of some 25,000 clones, roughly 50% of them appearing once. This specimen belongs to a study of radiation and T cells in renal cell carcinoma. Study-level points and caveats: Irradiated tumors held more dominant CDR3 motifs than control tumors.

Noted treatment: treatment-naive control, cytoreductive nephrectomy. The tumor was a clear cell renal cell carcinoma. Sequenced control tumors were from about 11 males and several females, median age approximately 53. Germline loops: CDR1 SNHLY, CDR2 FYNNEI. The ends lost 7 bases at V and 8 bases at J; junction bases unmatched: 7. The CDR3 covers 14 residues. The V and J genes are TRBV2 and TRBJ2-7; 14 nucleotides match TRBD2. The input for sequencing was tumor tissue, taken from a patient whose treatment was nephrectomy without radiotherapy. This sequence originates from a man aged 40-55 years with renal cell carcinoma. The CDR3 loop is CASNGGLAGEKQYF. CDR3 bases: TGTGCCAGCAACGGGGGACTAGCGGGAGAAAAGCAGTACTTC.